This TCR beta chain was recorded in a study of vaccination effects on CD4 cells after COVID-19. ViraFEST assay sequencing came after antigen-specific CD4+ T cells were expanded with viral peptide pools. Around day 10 of culture, CD4+ T cells were separated out. All vaccine recipients tested negative for nucleocapsid antibodies and had never contracted SARS-CoV-2 infection. PBMC cultures contained two million cells per well, around 9.7 IU/ml IL-2 and roughly 9.5 ug/ml peptides. Half the medium was swapped for IL-2 medium on days 3 and 7. In the case of this clone: Its specificity is unknown.

CDR1 is SGHRS and CDR2 is YFSETQ in the germline V gene. J lost 4 bases, V lost 0 bases, and 0 bases had no gene match. The CDR3 covers 14 residues. Study results and caveats: In the late period after vaccination, infection- and vaccine-induced clones contracted markedly. Common cold coronavirus cross-reactivity was shown by only 1 of 255 vaccine-induced clones in healthy vaccinees.

Clones were sequenced by immunoSEQ multiplex PCR, and TCRdb holds only the in-frame ones, with some missing. This sample has about 21,000 clones, with around 70% found just once. The starting material was CD4+ T cells from PBMCs cultured with HCoV-NL63 spike peptides, obtained before COVID-19 vaccination. V gene TRBV5-1 combines with J gene TRBJ2-3, with TRBD1 identical over 9 bases. The source of this sequence is a human donor who received a COVID-19 vaccine. The CDR3 sequence: CASSLGQGADTQYF. For the CDR3, the DNA is TGCGCCAGCAGCTTGGGACAGGGGGCAGATACGCAGTATTTT.